Shown below are 9 T cell receptor beta chains from a single sample sequenced in a study of OX40 agonist ivuxolimab in advanced cancers. Method: immunoSEQ multiplex PCR; TCRdb's copy keeps in-frame clones and lacks some. The data show about 120,000 clones, around 89% seen once. Sequenced material: CD4+ or CD8+ T cells sorted from blood, taken in a trial of the OX40 agonist ivuxolimab. The receptors shown here come from an adult with an advanced solid tumor such as melanoma, head and neck, liver or kidney cancer.

CDR3 protein: CANSDSTDTQYF. In DNA, the CDR3 is TGTGCCAACAGCGACAGCACAGATACGCAGTATTTT. The V call is TRBV28, the J call TRBJ2-3; D ambiguous. This CDR3 contains 12 residues. V lost 10 bases, J lost 0 bases, and 8 bases lay in between. Germline V gene lookup returns CDR1 MDHEN and CDR2 SYDVKM.

The chain has TRBV19 and TRBJ1-3; 7 bases map to TRBD1. Trimming removed 6 bases from V and 2 bases from J; junction bases left unmatched: 7. CDR3 size: 15 residues. Germline values: CDR1 LNHDA, CDR2 SQIVND (reference sequence). In DNA form, the CDR3 reads TGTGCCAGTAGCCGGAGTGACAGGGCTGGAAACACCATATATTTT. Its translation is CASSRSDRAGNTIYF.

This clone has only one observation. The chain joins TRBV5-5 to TRBJ1-2; TRBD1 matches 9 bases. CDR3 length: 17 amino acids. V lost 0 bases to trimming and J lost 4 bases; unmatched junction nucleotides: 10. From germline, CDR1 is SGHKS and CDR2 YYEKEE (reference sequence). CDR3 coding DNA: TGTGCCAGCAGCTTGGCGGGCGGAGGACAGGGGATCTATGGCTACACCTTC. Translating it yields CASSLAGGGQGIYGYTF.

This chain uses TRBV19 with TRBJ2-1, with 8 bases that match TRBD2. CDR1 and CDR2 from the germline V gene are LNHDA and SQIVND (reference sequence). Losses at the gene ends were 3 bases for V and 10 bases for J; bases not matched to a gene: 8. CDR3 length: 14 amino acids. The CDR3 protein is CASSIWSGGGEQFF. CDR3 in DNA: TGTGCCAGTAGTATTTGGAGCGGGGGTGGGGAGCAGTTCTTC.

V and J are TRBV6-5 and TRBJ1-2; unclear D gene. The CDR3 covers 15 residues. Germline V gene lookup returns CDR1 MNHEY and CDR2 SVGAGI. V was cut by 2 bases and J by 4 bases, with 14 bases left in between. CDR3 loop: CASSYDVRFVYGYTF. DNA of the CDR3: TGTGCCAGCAGTTACGACGTCAGGTTTGTCTATGGCTACACCTTC.

The chain combines TRBV4-2 with TRBJ2-7; 7 positions match TRBD1. Unmatched junction bases numbered 7, after V lost 5 bases and J lost 3 bases. The V gene's germline CDR1 is LGHNA and CDR2 YNFKEQ. CDR3 length equals 14 residues. CDR3 protein: CASSSGTVNYEQYF. The CDR3 region has the DNA TGTGCCAGCAGCTCCGGGACAGTTAACTACGAGCAGTACTTC.

This sequence joins TRBV7-9 and TRBJ2-3; 9 positions match TRBD1. The CDR3 has 17 amino acids. The V gene's germline CDR1 is SEHNR and CDR2 FQNEAQ (reference sequence). Unmatched junction bases numbered 12, after V lost 5 bases and J lost 3 bases. In DNA form, the CDR3 reads TGTGCCAGCAGCCAATGGGCCGGGACAGGGTTGACAGATACGCAGTATTTT. It codes for CASSQWAGTGLTDTQYF.

The chain has TRBV23-1 and TRBJ2-5; D gene ambiguous. TRBV23-1 is reported as an ORF; its role is uncertain. V was cut by 4 bases and J by 7 bases, with 7 bases left in between. The CDR3 totals 11 residues. The CDR3 nucleotides are TGCGCCAGCAGTCGAATCGGGACCCAGTACTTC. Its translation: CASSRIGTQYF.

The table lists this clone with a count of one. This chain links TRBV7-2 with TRBJ1-3, with D possibly TRBD1 on 5 matching bases. The V gene's germline CDR1 is SGHTA and CDR2 FQGNSA. The CDR3 contains 16 residues. The germline V and J ends were trimmed by 5 bases and 3 bases, with 17 bases remaining between them. CDR3 coding DNA: TGTGCCAGCAGCACCATCGGGGCTACGTTTGGAAACACCATATATTTT. This encodes CASSTIGATFGNTIYF.